These 22 T cell receptor beta chains were sequenced from one sample in a study of tumor-infiltrating lymphocytes in primary liver carcinoma. TCR beta cDNA was reverse-transcribed from approximately 0.45 ug of total RNA. The reaction used a constant-region primer and ProtoScript II reverse transcriptase. What produced the TCR beta libraries was three nested multiplex PCR rounds using slightly modified ARM-PCR. The two initial PCR rounds, about 9 cycles each, used TRBV1-TRBV30 forward and C-beta reverse primers. From the multiplex PCR reads, TCRdb called clonotypes with MiXCR, one entry per CDR3 protein. Of 330,000 or so distinct CDR3 sequences in the sample, almost 65% were seen once. Researchers drew blood RNA from unsorted whole blood and extracted germline DNA as well. Material for sequencing was peripheral blood. The receptors derive from a man aged 40-49 years with primary liver carcinoma and hepatitis B virus infection.

On this clonotype itself: The junction and the germline gene differ at one end; a read error may be behind it. The chain carries TRBV11-2 and TRBJ1-5; D uncertain. The CDR3 has 13 residues. CDR1 and CDR2 (germline): SGHAT, FQNNGV. CDR3 loop: CTSSLNEDQPQHF. CDR3 coding DNA: TGTACCAGCAGCTTAAATGAGGATCAGCCCCAGCATTTT.

This clonotype was detected a few times. The J gene is TRBJ2-5, the V gene TRBV30; D tentatively fits TRBD1 or TRBD2 (5 bases each). CDR1 and CDR2 from the germline V gene are GTSNPN and SVGIG (reference sequence). V was shortened by 5 bases and J by 4 bases, with 11 bases between the two germline ends. The length of the CDR3 is 12 residues. In DNA, the CDR3 is TGTGCCTGGGGGGGACGGCGAGAGACCCAGTACTTC. Its translation is CAWGGRRETQYF.

This clonotype has at least ten counts. The chain has TRBV4-2 and TRBJ2-7; 11 bases align to TRBD2. There are 15 residues in the CDR3. Germline CDR1 reads LGHNA; CDR2 reads YNFKEQ. Unmatched junction bases numbered 2, after V lost 4 bases and J lost 0 bases. Written as DNA, the CDR3 is TGTGCCAGCAGCCCGGGACTAGCGGCCTCCTACGAGCAGTACTTC. Its protein product is CASSPGLAASYEQYF.

This clonotype has at least ten counts. This rearrangement joins TRBV11-2 to TRBJ1-1; D not certain. CDR1 and CDR2 (germline): SGHAT, FQNNGV. CDR3 length equals 11 residues. Between the trimmed V and J ends, which lost 5 bases and 8 bases, there was a span of 9 bases. In DNA, the CDR3 is TGTGCCAGCAGCGCCTTGACAGAAGCTTTCTTT. It specifies CASSALTEAFF.

In the case of this clonotype: A much larger clone lies a single base off, so this may be a read error. The genes are TRBV10-3 and TRBJ2-3; D unresolved. Germline loops: CDR1 ENHRY, CDR2 SYGVKD. V dropped 10 bases and J dropped 0 bases, with 17 bases sitting between them. The CDR3 sequence is 15 residues long. The CDR3 DNA follows: TGTGCCAGGAAAAGGCAAGACCCTAGCACAGATACGCAGTATTTT. Encoded protein: CARKRQDPSTDTQYF.

This sequence joins TRBV4-3 and TRBJ2-7; D gene ambiguous. The germline V gene has CDR1 LGHNA and CDR2 YSLEER. Trimming stripped 2 bases from V and 8 bases from J, with 13 bases between. CDR3 length equals 13 residues. The CDR3 coding sequence is TGCGCCAGCAGCCAATATCCTTCCAGGCAGCAGTACTTC. Its translation: CASSQYPSRQQYF.

Concerning this clonotype itself: A much larger clone lies one base from this, so it may be a read error. The chain links TRBV6-6 to TRBJ2-7; 10 bases are a match to TRBD1. Germline CDR1 reads MNHNY; CDR2 reads SVGAGI (reference sequence). J lost 2 bases, V lost 7 bases, and 8 bases had no gene match. The CDR3 extends over 15 amino acids. The CDR3 here is CASTQTGGRTYEQYF. CDR3 nucleotide sequence: TGTGCCAGCACTCAGACAGGGGGCAGAACCTACGAGCAGTACTTC.

CDR3 sequence (DNA): TGCAGTGGGAGAGATTACAGGAATCAGCCCCAGCATTTT. It codes for CSGRDYRNQPQHF. This chain connects TRBV20-1 to TRBJ1-5; D perhaps matches TRBD1 (5 bases). Germline CDR1 and CDR2: DFQATT and SNEGSKA (reference sequence). V lost 7 bases and J 4 bases, leaving 14 bases between the germline ends. This CDR3 has 13 residues.

This clonotype was seen ten or more times. V and J are TRBV6-1 and TRBJ2-7; D not certain. The germline CDR1 and CDR2 sequences are MNHNS and SASEGT. Trimming removed 3 bases at V and 2 bases at J, with 5 bases between. This CDR3 is built from 12 residues. CDR3: CASSEIPYEQYF. The CDR3 coding sequence is TGTGCCAGCAGTGAGATCCCCTACGAGCAGTACTTC.

This clonotype has just a few counts. At one boundary the junction diverges from the germline segment, which might be a read error. The chain couples TRBV6-6 to TRBJ2-7; tentatively, D is TRBD2 (7 bases). The CDR3 has 14 residues. Germline V gives CDR1 MNHNY, CDR2 SVGAGI (reference sequence). Written as DNA, the CDR3 is TGTGCCAGCAGTTTTGGGGGGGCGTCCTACGGGCAGTACTTC. Translating it yields CASSFGGASYGQYF.

This chain joins TRBV28 and TRBJ2-3, with 7 bases aligning to TRBD2. The CDR3 length is 14 residues. Germline CDR1 and CDR2: MDHEN and SYDVKM. V shed 4 bases, J shed 4 bases, and the junction held 5 bases outside the gene matches. CDR3 residues: CASSSGGDADTQYF. CDR3 DNA sequence: TGTGCCAGCAGTTCGGGAGGAGATGCAGATACGCAGTATTTT.

The V and J genes are TRBV11-2 and TRBJ2-7; 8 bases agree with TRBD2. The CDR3 is 20 residues long. Germline trimming cut 5 bases from V and 3 bases from J; bases unmatched to any gene: 24. The germline CDR1 and CDR2 sequences are SGHAT and FQNNGV. The CDR3 coding sequence is TGTGCCAGCAGCCGTATCTCCAGGACAGATCTTAGCGGGACTGACTACGAGCAGTACTTC. Protein sequence: CASSRISRTDLSGTDYEQYF.

This clonotype was found once. A much larger clone lies a single base off, so this may be a read error. V is TRBV4-1 and J is TRBJ1-1, with D unresolved. Trimming cost V 8 bases and J 0 bases, with 10 bases left between them. The CDR3 covers 13 residues. CDR1 MGHRA and CDR2 YSYEKL come from the germline V gene. CDR3 sequence reads: CASSTALNTEAFF. As DNA, the CDR3 is TGCGCCAGCTCGACGGCTCTGAACACTGAAGCTTTCTTT.

A word on this clonotype: Sequence at one end of the junction differs from germline and may be a read error. The rearrangement joins TRBV4-1 to TRBJ2-7; D is uncertain. There are 15 residues in the CDR3. Germline CDR1 MGHRA, CDR2 YSYEKL. Here the CDR3 reads CASNQVQGQTYEQYF. The CDR3 nucleotides are TGCGCCAGCAACCAAGTCCAAGGGCAAACCTACGAGCAATACTTC.

Comment on this clonotype: This may be a read error: a much more frequent sequence differs by one nucleotide. V is TRBV6-2 or TRBV6-3 and J is TRBJ2-1; D remains unclear. Germline V gene lookup returns CDR1 MNHEY and CDR2 SVGEGT. CDR3 length: 13 residues. With 4 bases removed from V and 5 bases from J, the gap between germline ends came to 9 bases. The CDR3 region is CASSLVQNNEQFF. In nucleotides, the CDR3 is TGTGCCAGCAGTTTAGTACAAAACAATGAGCAGTTCTTC.

A word on this clonotype: This may be a read error, as it is one base from a much larger clone. For the CDR3, the DNA is TGCGCCAGCAGCCAAGATATTGGGACAGGGACCAATCAGCCCCAGCATTTT. It codes for CASSQDIGTGTNQPQHF. The rearrangement uses TRBV4-1 and TRBJ1-5; 9 nucleotides match TRBD1. V trimming: 0 bases; J trimming: 3 bases; junction bases outside the gene matches: 6. The CDR3 spans 17 residues. From germline, CDR1 is MGHRA and CDR2 YSYEKL.

J is TRBJ2-3 and V is TRBV6-2 or TRBV6-3; D is perhaps TRBD1 or TRBD2 (5 bases each). Deletions cut 10 bases from V and 7 bases from J, with 21 bases between. CDR3 length: 14 residues. The germline V gene encodes CDR1 MNHEY and CDR2 SVGEGT. CDR3 loop: CANRPAEGAYTQYF. CDR3 sequence (DNA): TGTGCCAACAGGCCTGCTGAGGGTGCCTATACGCAGTATTTT.

This clonotype was recorded a few times. This rearrangement joins TRBV6-2 or TRBV6-3 to TRBJ2-7, with D possibly TRBD2 on 6 matching bases. V was trimmed by 6 bases and J by 0 bases, leaving 21 bases between them. CDR1 and CDR2 (germline): MNHEY, SVGEGT. This CDR3 region has 17 residues. The CDR3 sequence: CASRLFGTWRGSYEQYF. In DNA form, the CDR3 reads TGTGCCAGCAGGCTATTTGGTACCTGGAGGGGCTCCTACGAGCAGTACTTC.

Details on this clonotype: This could be a read error, since a much larger clone is one nucleotide away. This chain uses TRBV14 with TRBJ2-1; 9 bases align to TRBD2. From germline, CDR1 is SGHDN and CDR2 FVKESK. CDR3 length equals 12 residues. This chain's CDR3 is CTSSQGLAKQFF. The CDR3 nucleotides are TGTACCAGCAGCCAAGGACTAGCGAAGCAGTTCTTC.

Note on this clonotype: Because it lacks the conserved phenylalanine or tryptophan at the end, this CDR3 is likely a read error. The V call is TRBV11-2, the J call TRBJ2-7, with D maybe TRBD2 (6 bases). V gave up 1 base and J gave up 2 bases, with 15 bases separating them. Germline values: CDR1 SGHAT, CDR2 FQNNGV. The length of the CDR3 is 16 residues. CDR3 amino acids: CASSLVSGETTYEQYL. The CDR3, as DNA: TGTGCCAGCAGCTTAGTTTCGGGAGAAACAACCTACGAGCAGTACCTC.

There are many counts of this clonotype. The chain is built from TRBV12-3 or TRBV12-4 and TRBJ1-4; tentatively, D is TRBD1 (5 bases). V was trimmed by 5 bases and J by 8 bases, leaving 9 bases between them. The CDR3 length is 12 residues. The CDR3 coding sequence is TGTGCCAGCAGTCAGGAGGGGGAAAAACTGTTTTTT. It specifies CASSQEGEKLFF.

A remark on this clonotype: The junction shows a germline mismatch at one end, possibly a read error. V gene TRBV6-2 or TRBV6-3 combines with J gene TRBJ1-2; no clear D. The length of the CDR3 is 15 residues. Germline V gives CDR1 MNHEY, CDR2 SVGEGT. The CDR3 here is CASSIVRVTLYGYTF. DNA for the CDR3: TGCGCCAGCAGTATCGTTCGGGTTACTCTCTATGGCTACACCTTC.